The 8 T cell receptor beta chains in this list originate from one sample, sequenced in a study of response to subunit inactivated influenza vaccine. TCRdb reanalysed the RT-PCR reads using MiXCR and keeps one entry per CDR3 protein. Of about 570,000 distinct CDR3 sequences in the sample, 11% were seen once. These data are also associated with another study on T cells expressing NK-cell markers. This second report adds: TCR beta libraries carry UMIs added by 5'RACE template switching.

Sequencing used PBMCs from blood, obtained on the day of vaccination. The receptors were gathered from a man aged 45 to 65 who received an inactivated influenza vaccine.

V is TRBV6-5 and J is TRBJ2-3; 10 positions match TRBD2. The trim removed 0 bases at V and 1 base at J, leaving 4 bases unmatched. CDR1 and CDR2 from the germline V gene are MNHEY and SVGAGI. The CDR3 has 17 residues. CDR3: CASSYSILAGGTDTQYF. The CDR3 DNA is TGTGCCAGCAGTTACTCGATTCTAGCGGGGGGCACAGATACGCAGTATTTT.

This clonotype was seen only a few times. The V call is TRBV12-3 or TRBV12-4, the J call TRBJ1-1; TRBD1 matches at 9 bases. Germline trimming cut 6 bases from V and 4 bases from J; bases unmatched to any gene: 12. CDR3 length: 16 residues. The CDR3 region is CASSRLSGQGGTEAFF. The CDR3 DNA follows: TGTGCCAGCAGCAGACTCTCGGGACAGGGAGGCACTGAAGCTTTCTTT.

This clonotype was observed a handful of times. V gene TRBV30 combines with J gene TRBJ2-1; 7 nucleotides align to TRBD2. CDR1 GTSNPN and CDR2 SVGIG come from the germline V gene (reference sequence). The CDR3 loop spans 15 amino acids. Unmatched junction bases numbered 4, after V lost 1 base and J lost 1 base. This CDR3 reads CAWSAGGGSYNEQFF. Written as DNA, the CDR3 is TGTGCCTGGAGTGCGGGAGGTGGATCCTACAATGAGCAGTTCTTC.

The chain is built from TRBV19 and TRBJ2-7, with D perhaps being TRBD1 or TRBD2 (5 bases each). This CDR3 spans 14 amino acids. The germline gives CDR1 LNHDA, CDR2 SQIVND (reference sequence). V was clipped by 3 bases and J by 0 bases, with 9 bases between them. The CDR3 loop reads CASSIRGASYEQYF. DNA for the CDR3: TGTGCCAGTAGTATTCGAGGGGCCTCCTACGAGCAGTACTTC.

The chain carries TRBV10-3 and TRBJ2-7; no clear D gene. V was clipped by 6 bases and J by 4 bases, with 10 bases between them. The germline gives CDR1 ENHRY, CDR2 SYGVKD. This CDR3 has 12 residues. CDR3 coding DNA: TGTGCCATCAGCCCACGTGGATACGAGCAGTACTTC. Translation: CAISPRGYEQYF.

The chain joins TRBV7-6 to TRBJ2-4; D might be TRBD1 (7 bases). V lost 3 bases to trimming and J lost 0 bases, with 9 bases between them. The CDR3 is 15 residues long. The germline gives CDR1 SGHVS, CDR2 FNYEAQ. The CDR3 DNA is TGTGCCAGCAGCTTTCAGGGGGGAGCCAAAAACATTCAGTACTTC. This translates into CASSFQGGAKNIQYF.

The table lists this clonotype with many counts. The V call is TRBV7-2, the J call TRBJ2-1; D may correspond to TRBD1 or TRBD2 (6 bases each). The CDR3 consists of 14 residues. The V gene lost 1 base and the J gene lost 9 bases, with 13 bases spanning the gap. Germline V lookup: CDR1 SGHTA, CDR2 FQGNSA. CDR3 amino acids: CASSLDPGASEQFF. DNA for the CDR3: TGTGCCAGCAGCTTAGACCCGGGGGCAAGTGAGCAGTTCTTC.

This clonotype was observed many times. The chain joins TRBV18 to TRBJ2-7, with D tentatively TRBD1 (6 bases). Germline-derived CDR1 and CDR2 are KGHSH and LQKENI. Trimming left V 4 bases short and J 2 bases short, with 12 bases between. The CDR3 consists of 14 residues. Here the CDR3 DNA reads TGTGCCAGCTCACTCGGACAGCAAGCCTACGAGCAGTACTTC. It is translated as CASSLGQQAYEQYF.